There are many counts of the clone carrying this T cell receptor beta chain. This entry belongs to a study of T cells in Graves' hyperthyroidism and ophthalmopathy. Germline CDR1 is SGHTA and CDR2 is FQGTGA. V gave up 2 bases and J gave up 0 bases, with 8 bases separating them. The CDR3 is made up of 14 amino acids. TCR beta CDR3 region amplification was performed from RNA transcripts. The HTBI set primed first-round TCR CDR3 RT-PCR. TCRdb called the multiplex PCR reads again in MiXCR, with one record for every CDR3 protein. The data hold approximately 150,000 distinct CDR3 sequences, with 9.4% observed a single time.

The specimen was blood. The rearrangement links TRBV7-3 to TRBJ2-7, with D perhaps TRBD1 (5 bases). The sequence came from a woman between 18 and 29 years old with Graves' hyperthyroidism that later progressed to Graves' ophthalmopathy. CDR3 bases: TGTGCCAGCAGCTTAGACAGCTCCTCCTACGAGCAGTACTTC. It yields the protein CASSLDSSSYEQYF.